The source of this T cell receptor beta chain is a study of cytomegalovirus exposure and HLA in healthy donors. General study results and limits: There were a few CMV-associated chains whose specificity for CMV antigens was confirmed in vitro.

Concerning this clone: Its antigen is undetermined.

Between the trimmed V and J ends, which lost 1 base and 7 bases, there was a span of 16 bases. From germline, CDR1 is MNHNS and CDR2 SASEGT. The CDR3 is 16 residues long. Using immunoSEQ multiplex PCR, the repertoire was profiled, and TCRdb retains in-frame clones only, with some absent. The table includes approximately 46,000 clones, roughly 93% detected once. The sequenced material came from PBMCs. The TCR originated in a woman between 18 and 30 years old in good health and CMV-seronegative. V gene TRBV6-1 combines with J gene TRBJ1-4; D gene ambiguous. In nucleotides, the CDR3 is TGTGCCAGCAGTGAAGAAGCGCCGGATCTGAGTGAAAAACTGTTTTTT. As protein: CASSEEAPDLSEKLFF.